The 2 T cell receptor beta chains below all came from one sample that was sequenced in a study of post-analysis software for immune sequencing data (dated by TCRdb to the mid-2010s). The library was built by means of PCR. These reads were obtained on an Illumina HiSeq 2500. To reduce PCR and sequencing biases, unique molecular identifiers were incorporated into the TCR beta cDNA libraries. TCRdb reprocessed the public reads (quality trimming at Q25 with fastp, clone calling with MiXCR) and kept in-frame beta chains. Rows with one shared CDR3 protein collapse into an entry with the most common genes and DNA. The sample table holds approximately 360,000 distinct CDR3 sequences, of which around 33% were seen once. 10% to 15% of the sample belongs to the ten largest clones. Study-wide findings and limitations: About five TRBV segments, including TRBV5-6, TRBV5-1 and TRBV20-1, were significantly more frequent in patients than controls.

These receptors have no identified antigens. The specimen was blood. The receptor source for this set is a girl aged 5-17 years with multiple sclerosis.

This chain links TRBV25-1 with TRBJ2-3; no clear D gene. V was trimmed by 8 bases and J by 4 bases, leaving 16 bases between them. The CDR3 sequence is 14 residues long. Per germline, CDR1 MGHDK and CDR2 SYGVNS. For the CDR3, the DNA is TGTGCCAGCTCTGAGAGAAGGGCCCCAGATACGCAGTATTTT. Residues: CASSERRAPDTQYF.

This clonotype was seen a handful of times. The chain joins TRBV12-3 or TRBV12-4 to TRBJ2-1; the match to TRBD2 covers 9 bases. V shed 6 bases and J 4 bases; nucleotides not matched to a gene: 13. The CDR3 loop spans 17 amino acids. This CDR3 is CASSFLHSSGAYNEQFF. As DNA, the CDR3 is TGTGCCAGCAGCTTCCTTCATTCTAGCGGGGCGTACAATGAGCAGTTCTTC.